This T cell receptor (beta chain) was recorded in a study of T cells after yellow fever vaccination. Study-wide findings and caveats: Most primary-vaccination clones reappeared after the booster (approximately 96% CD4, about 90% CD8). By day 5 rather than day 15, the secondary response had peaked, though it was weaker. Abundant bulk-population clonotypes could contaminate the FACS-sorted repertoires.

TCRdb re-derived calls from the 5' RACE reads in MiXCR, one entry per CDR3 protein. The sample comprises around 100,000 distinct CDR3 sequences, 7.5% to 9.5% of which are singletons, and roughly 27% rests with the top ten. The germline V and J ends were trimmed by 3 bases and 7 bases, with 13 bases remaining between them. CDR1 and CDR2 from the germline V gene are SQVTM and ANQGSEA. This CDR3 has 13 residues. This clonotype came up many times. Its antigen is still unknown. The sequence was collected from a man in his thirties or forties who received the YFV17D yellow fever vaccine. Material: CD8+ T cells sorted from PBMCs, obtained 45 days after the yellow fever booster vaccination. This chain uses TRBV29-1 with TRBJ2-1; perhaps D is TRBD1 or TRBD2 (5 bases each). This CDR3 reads CSVEWDLANEQFF. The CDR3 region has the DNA TGCAGCGTTGAGTGGGACCTCGCTAATGAGCAGTTCTTC.